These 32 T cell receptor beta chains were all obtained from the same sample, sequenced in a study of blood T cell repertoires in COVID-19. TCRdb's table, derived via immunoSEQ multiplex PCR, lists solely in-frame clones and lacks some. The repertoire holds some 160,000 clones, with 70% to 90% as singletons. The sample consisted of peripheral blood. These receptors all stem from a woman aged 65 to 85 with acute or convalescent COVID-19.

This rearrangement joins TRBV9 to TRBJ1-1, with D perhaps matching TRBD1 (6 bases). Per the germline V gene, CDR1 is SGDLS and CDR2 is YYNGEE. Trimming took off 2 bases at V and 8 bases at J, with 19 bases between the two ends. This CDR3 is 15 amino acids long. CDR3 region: CASSVSRGNLDEAFF. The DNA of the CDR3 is TGTGCCAGCAGCGTTAGCAGGGGAAACCTCGACGAAGCTTTCTTT.

CDR3 sequence reads: CAIRPGTGGNRVSGNTIYF. DNA of the CDR3: TGTGCCATCAGACCCGGGACAGGGGGCAATCGGGTTTCTGGAAACACCATATATTTT. V and J are TRBV10-3 and TRBJ1-3, with 12 bases identical to TRBD1. The length of the CDR3 is 19 residues. Trimming cost V 6 bases and J 1 base; bases outside gene matches: 13. From germline, CDR1 is ENHRY and CDR2 SYGVKD.

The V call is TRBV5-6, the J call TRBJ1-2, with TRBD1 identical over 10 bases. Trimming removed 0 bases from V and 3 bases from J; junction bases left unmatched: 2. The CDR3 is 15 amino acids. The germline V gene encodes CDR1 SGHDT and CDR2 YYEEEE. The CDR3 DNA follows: TGTGCCAGCAGCTTGGACGGGACAGGGGACTATGGCTACACCTTC. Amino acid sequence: CASSLDGTGDYGYTF.

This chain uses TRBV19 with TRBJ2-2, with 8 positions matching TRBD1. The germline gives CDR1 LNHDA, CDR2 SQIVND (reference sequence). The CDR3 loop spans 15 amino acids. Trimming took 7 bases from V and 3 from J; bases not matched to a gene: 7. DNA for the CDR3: TGTGCCAGTACCAAAGACAGGGGATACACCGGGGAGCTGTTTTTT. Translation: CASTKDRGYTGELFF.

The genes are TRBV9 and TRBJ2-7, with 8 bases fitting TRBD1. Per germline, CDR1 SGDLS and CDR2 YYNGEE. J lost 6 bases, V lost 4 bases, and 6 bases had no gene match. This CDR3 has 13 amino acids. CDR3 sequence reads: CASSQTGVSEQYF. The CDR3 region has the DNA TGTGCCAGCAGCCAGACAGGGGTCTCCGAGCAGTACTTC.

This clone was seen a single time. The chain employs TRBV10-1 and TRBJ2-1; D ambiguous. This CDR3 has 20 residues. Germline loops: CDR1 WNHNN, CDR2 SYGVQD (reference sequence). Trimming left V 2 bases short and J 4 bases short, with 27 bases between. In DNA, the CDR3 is TGCGCCAGCAGTGAGGGGTTAAAATCCAGCGCGCCCGGCCAATACAATGAGCAGTTCTTC. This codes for CASSEGLKSSAPGQYNEQFF.

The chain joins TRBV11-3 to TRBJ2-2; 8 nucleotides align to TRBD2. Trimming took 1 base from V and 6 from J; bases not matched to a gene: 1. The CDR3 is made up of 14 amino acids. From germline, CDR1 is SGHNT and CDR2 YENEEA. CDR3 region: CASSLGTSSGELFF. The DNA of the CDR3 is TGTGCCAGCAGCTTAGGGACTAGCTCCGGGGAGCTGTTTTTT.

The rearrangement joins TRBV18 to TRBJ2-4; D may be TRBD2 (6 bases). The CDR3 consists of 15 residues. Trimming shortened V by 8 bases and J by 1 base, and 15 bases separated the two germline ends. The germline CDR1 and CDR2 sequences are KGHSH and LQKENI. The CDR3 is CASTHGGEAKNIQYF. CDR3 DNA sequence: TGTGCCAGCACACATGGCGGGGAGGCCAAAAACATTCAGTACTTC. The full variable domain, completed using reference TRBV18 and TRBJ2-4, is NAGVMQNPRHLVRRRGQEARLRCSPMKGHSHVYWYRQLPEEGLKFMVYLQKENIIDESGMPKERFSAEFPKEGPSILRIQQVVRGDSAAYFCASTHGGEAKNIQYFGAGTRLSVL.

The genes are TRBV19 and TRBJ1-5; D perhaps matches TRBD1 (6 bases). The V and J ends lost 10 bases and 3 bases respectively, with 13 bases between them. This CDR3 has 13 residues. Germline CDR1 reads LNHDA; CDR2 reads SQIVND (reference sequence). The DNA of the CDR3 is TGTGCCACAGGGGAGCAGTCCAATCAGCCCCAGCATTTT. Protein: CATGEQSNQPQHF.

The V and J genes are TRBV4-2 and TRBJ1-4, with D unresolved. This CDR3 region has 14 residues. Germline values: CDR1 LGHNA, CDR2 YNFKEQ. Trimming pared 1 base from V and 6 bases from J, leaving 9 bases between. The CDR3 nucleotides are TGTGCCAGCAGCCAAGTGGCAGGCGATGAAAAACTGTTTTTT. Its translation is CASSQVAGDEKLFF.

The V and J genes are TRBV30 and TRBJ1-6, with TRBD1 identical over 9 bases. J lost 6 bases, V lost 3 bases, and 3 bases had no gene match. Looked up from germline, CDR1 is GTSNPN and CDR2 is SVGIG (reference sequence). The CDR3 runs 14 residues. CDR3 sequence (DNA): TGTGCCTGGAGAGGGACAGGGACTAATTCACCCCTCCACTTT. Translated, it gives CAWRGTGTNSPLHF.

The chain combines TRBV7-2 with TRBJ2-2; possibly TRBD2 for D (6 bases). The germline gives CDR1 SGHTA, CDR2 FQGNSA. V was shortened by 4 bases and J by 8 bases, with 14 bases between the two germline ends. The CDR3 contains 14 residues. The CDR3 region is CASSSTASGGELFF. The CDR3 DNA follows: TGTGCCAGCAGCTCAACGGCCAGCGGGGGGGAGCTGTTTTTT.

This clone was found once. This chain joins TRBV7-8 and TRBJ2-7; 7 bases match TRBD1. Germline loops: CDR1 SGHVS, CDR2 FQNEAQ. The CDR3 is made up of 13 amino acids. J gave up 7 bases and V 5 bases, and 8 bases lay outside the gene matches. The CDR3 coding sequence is TGTGCCAGCAGCGTCGACAGGGTGGGAGAGCAGTACTTC. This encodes CASSVDRVGEQYF.

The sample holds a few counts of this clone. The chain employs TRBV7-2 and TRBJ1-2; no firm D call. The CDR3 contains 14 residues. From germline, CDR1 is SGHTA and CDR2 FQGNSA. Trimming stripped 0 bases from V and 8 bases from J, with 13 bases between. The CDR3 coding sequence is TGTGCCAGCAGCTTAGCCGCGGGCAGAGCCGGCTACACCTTC. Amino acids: CASSLAAGRAGYTF.

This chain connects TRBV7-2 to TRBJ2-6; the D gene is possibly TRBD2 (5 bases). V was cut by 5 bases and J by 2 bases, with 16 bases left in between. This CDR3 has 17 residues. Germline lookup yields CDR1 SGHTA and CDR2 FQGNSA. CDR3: CASSPGEGRPGANVLTF. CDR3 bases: TGTGCCAGCAGCCCCGGTGAGGGCCGACCTGGGGCCAACGTCCTGACTTTC.

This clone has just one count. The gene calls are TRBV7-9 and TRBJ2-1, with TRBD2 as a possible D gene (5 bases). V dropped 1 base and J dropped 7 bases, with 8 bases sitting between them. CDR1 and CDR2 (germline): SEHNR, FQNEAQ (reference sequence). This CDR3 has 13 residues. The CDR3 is CASSLGTGNEQFF. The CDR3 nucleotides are TGTGCCAGCAGCTTAGGGACTGGGAATGAGCAGTTCTTC.

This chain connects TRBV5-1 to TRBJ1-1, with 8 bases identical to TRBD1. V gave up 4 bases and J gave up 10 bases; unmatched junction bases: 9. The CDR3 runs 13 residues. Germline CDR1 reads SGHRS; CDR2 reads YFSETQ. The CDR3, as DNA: TGCGCCAGCAGCCTGACAGGGGCTACGGTAGCTTTCTTT. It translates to CASSLTGATVAFF. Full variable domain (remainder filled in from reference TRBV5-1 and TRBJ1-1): KAGVTQTPRYLIKTRGQQVTLSCSPISGHRSVSWYQQTPGQGLQFLFEYFSETQRNKGNFPGRFSGRQFSNSRSEMNVSTLELGDSALYLCASSLTGATVAFFGQGTRLTVV.

CDR3 nucleotides: TGCGCCAGCAGTTCCATACAGGGTTACGAGCAGTACTTC. It translates to CASSSIQGYEQYF. The genes are TRBV10-1 and TRBJ2-7; perhaps TRBD1 as D (6 bases). In germline, CDR1 is WNHNN, CDR2 SYGVQD (reference sequence). The CDR3 is 13 residues long. Trimming left V 5 bases short and J 4 bases short, with 12 bases between.

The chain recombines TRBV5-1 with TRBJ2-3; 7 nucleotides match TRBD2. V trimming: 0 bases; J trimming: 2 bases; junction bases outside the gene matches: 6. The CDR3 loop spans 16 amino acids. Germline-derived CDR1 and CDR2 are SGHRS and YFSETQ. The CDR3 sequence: CASSLEWGGPTDTQYF. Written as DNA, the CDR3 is TGCGCCAGCAGCTTGGAGTGGGGGGGACCCACAGATACGCAGTATTTT. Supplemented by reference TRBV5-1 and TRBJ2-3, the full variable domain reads KAGVTQTPRYLIKTRGQQVTLSCSPISGHRSVSWYQQTPGQGLQFLFEYFSETQRNKGNFPGRFSGRQFSNSRSEMNVSTLELGDSALYLCASSLEWGGPTDTQYFGPGTRLTVL.

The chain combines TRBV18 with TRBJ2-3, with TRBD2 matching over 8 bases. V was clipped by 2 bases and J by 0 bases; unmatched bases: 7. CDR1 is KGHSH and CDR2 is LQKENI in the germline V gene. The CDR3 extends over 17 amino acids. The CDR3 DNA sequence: TGTGCCAGCTCACCAGTAGCGAGCGGGGGTAGCACAGATACGCAGTATTTT. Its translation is CASSPVASGGSTDTQYF.

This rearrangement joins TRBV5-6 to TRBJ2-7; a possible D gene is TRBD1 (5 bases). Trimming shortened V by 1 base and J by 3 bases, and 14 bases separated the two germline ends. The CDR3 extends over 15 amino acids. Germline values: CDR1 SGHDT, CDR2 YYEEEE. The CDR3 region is CASSLFKGWDYEQYF. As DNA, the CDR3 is TGTGCCAGCAGCTTGTTCAAGGGGTGGGACTACGAGCAGTACTTC.

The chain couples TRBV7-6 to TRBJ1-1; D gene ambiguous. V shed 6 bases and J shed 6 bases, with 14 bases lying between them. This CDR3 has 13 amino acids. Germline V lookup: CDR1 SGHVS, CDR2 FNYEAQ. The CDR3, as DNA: TGTGCCAGCAGACAATCGGCGGTCGCTGAAGCTTTCTTT. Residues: CASRQSAVAEAFF.

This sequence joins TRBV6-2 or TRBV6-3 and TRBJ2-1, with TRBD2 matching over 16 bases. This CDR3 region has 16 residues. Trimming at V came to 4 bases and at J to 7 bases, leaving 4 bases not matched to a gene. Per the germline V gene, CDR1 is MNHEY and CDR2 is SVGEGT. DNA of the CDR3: TGTGCCAGCAGTTGGCCGGGACTAGCGGGGGGGAATGAGCAGTTCTTC. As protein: CASSWPGLAGGNEQFF.

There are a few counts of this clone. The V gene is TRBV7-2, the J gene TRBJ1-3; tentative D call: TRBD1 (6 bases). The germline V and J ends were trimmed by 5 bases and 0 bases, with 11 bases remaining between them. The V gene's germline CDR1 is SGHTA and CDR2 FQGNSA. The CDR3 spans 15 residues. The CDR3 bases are TGTGCCAGCAGCCTAGACAGGAGCTCTGGAAACACCATATATTTT. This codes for CASSLDRSSGNTIYF. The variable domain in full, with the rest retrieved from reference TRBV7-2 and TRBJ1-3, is GAGVSQSPSNKVTEKGKDVELRCDPISGHTALYWYRQSLGQGLEFLIYFQGNSAPDKSGLPSDRFSAERTGGSVSTLTIQRTQQEDSAVYLCASSLDRSSGNTIYFGEGSWLTVV.

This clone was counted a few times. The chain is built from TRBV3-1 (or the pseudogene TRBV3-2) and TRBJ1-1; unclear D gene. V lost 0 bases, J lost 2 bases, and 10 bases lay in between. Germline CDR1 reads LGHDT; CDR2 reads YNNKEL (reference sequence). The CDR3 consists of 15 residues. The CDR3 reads CASSQDPGRNTEAFF. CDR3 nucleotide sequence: TGTGCCAGCAGCCAAGACCCGGGGAGAAACACTGAAGCTTTCTTT.

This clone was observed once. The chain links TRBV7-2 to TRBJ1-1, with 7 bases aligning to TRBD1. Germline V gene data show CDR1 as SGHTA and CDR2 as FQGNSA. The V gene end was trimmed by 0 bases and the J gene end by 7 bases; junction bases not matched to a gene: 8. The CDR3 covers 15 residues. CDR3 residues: CASSLAVGGSLEAFF. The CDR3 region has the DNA TGTGCCAGCAGCTTAGCGGTAGGGGGCTCTCTTGAAGCTTTCTTT.

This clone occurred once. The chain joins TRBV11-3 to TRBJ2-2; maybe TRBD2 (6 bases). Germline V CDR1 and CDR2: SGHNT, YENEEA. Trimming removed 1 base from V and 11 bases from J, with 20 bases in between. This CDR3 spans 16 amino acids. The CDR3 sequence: CASSLGGTLRRRELFF. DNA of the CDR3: TGTGCCAGCAGCTTAGGGGGGACTCTACGCCGGCGAGAGCTGTTTTTT.

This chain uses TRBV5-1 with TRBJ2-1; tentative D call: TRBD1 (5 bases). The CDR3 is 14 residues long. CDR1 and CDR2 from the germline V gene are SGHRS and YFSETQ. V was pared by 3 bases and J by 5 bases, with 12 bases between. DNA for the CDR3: TGCGCCAGCAGCTCACTCTTGACAGACAATGAGCAGTTCTTC. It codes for CASSSLLTDNEQFF.

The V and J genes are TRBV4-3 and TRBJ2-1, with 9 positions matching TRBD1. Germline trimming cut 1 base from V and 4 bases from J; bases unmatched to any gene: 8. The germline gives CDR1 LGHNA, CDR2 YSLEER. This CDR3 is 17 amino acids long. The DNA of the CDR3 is TGCGCCAGCAGCCAAGCTACTGGGGACAGGGTTTACAATGAGCAGTTCTTC. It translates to CASSQATGDRVYNEQFF.

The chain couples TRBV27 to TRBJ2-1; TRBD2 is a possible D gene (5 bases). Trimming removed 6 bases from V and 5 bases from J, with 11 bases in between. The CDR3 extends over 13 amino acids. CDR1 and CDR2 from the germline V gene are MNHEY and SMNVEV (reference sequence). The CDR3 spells CASRGSANNEQFF. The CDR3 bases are TGTGCCAGCAGGGGTAGCGCGAACAATGAGCAGTTCTTC.

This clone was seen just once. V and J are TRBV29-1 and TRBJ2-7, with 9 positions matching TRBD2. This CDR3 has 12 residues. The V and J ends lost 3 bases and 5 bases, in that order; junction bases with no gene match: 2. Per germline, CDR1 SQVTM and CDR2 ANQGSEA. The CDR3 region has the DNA TGCAGCGTTGACGGGACTAGCAACGAGCAGTACTTC. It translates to CSVDGTSNEQYF.

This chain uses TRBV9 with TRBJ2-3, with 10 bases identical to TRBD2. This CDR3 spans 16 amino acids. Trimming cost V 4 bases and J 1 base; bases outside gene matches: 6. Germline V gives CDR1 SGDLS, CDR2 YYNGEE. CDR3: CASSPALAGGTDTQYF. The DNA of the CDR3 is TGTGCCAGCAGCCCGGCCCTAGCGGGGGGCACAGATACGCAGTATTTT. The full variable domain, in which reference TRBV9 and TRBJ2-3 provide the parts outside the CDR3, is DSGVTQTPKHLITATGQRVTLRCSPRSGDLSVYWYQQSLDQGLQFLIQYYNGEERAKGNILERFSAQQFPDLHSELNLSSLELGDSALYFCASSPALAGGTDTQYFGPGTRLTVL.